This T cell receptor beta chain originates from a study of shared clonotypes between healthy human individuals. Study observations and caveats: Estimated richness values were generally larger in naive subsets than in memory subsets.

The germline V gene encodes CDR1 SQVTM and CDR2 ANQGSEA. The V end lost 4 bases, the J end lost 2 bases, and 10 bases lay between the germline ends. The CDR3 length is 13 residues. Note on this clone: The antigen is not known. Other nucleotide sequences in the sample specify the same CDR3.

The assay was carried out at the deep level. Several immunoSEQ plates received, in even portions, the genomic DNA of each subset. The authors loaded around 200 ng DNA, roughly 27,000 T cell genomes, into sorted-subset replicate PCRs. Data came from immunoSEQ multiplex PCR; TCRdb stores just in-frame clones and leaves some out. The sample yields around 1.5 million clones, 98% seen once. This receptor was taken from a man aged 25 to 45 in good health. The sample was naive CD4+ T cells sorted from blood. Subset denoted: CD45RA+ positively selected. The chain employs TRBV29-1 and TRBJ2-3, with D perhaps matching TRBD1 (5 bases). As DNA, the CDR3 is TGCAGCGTTGCAGGGCAGTCCACAGATACGCAGTATTTT. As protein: CSVAGQSTDTQYF.